The T cell receptor beta chain described here comes from a study of cytomegalovirus exposure and HLA in healthy donors. CDR1 is MNHEY and CDR2 is SVGAGI in the germline V gene. V dropped 6 bases and J dropped 4 bases, with 14 bases sitting between them. The CDR3 consists of 14 residues. This clone was found a few times. Its antigen remains unidentified. Findings of the study overall: In an earlier analysis, about 87% or about 30%: the productive usage of most TCR beta V segments. Investigators reported approximately 170 TCR beta chains as tied to cytomegalovirus. Most TCR sequences were uncommon, yet certain public TCRs appeared in many donors. Sequence variants that were highly shared formed a cluster that was likely a sequencing artifact.

Use of 60 Vbeta and 13 Jbeta primers characterized the PCR. Measured with immunoSEQ multiplex PCR; TCRdb has only the in-frame clones, and not every one. The sample lists about 100,000 clones, roughly 80% seen once, with 6.5% to 9% in the top ten. Sequenced input: PBMCs. The gene calls are TRBV6-5 and TRBJ2-3; TRBD1 might be the D (6 bases). This TCR came from a man between 40 and 49 years old in good health and CMV-seropositive. This CDR3 is CASRFDRSPDTQYF. CDR3 nucleotides: TGTGCCAGCAGATTCGACAGGTCCCCAGATACGCAGTATTTT.